The source of this TCR beta chain is a study of glioma-infiltrating T cells. The CDR3 runs 15 residues. Per the germline V gene, CDR1 is SEHNR and CDR2 is FQNEAQ (reference sequence). Amplification of TCR alpha and beta CDR3 regions from RNA used iRepertoire nested multiplex PCR. TCRdb called the multiplex PCR reads again in MiXCR, with one record for every CDR3 protein. The sample shows fewer than 500,000 distinct CDR3 sequences, approximately 42% of them seen only once. Notes on this clonotype: Germline is not matched at one junction end, which may reflect a read error.

The chain employs TRBV7-9 and TRBJ1-3; D not certain. Sequencing was carried out using glioma tissue, nonneoplastic brain tissue, or PBMCs (not recorded which). The sequence was obtained from a human donor with low-grade glioma or glioblastoma, undergoing nonglioma brain surgery, or in good health (not recorded which). The CDR3 DNA reads TGTGCCAGCAGCTTAGGATTTGACTCTGGAAACACCACATATTTT. Amino acid sequence: CASSLGFDSGNTTYF.